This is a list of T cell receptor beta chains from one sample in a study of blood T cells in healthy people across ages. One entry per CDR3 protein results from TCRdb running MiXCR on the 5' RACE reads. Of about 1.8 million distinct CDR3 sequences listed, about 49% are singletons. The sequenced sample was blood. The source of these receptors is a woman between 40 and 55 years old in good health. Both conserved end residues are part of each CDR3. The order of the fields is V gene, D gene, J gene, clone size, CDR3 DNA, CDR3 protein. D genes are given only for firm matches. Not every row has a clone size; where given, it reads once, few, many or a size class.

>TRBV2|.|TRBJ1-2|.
TGTGCCAGCAGTGAAGCGATCTATGGCTACACCTTC
CASSEAIYGYTF
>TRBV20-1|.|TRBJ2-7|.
TGCAGTGCTAGAAACAGGGAGCGGGCCTACGAGCAGTACTTC
CSARNRERAYEQYF
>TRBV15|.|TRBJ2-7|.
TGTGTCACCAGCAGAGATCAAGGGTACTACGAGCAGTACTTC
CVTSRDQGYYEQYF
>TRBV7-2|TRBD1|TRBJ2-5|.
TGTGCCAGCAGCCCACAGGGGTACGAGACCCAGTACTTC
CASSPQGYETQYF
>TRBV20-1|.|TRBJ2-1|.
TGCAGCGGCAACTCGGGGCGGGGACCTTCCTACAATGGGCAGTTCTTC
CSGNSGRGPSYNGQFF
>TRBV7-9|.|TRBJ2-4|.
TGTGCCAGCAGCTTATCAAAGCATGGGGCTCGAGGGTCCCAGTACTTC
CASSLSKHGARGSQYF
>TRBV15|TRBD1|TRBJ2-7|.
TGTGCCACCAGCCACCGGGACAGGGATAGCGAGCAGTACTTC
CATSHRDRDSEQYF
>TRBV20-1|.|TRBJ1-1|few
TGCAGTGCTAACGGACAGCAGAACACTGAAGCTTTCTTT
CSANGQQNTEAFF
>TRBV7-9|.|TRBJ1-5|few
TGTGCCAGCAGCCTGGATACGAGTCAGCCCCAGCATTTT
CASSLDTSQPQHF
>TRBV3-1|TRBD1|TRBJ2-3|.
TGTGCCAGCAGCCAAAAGGACAGGGTAGTACGAGATACGCAGTATTTT
CASSQKDRVVRDTQYF
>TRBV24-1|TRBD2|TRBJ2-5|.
TGTGCCACCAGTGATGCGGGGGGGCAGAAAGAGACCCAGTACTTC
CATSDAGGQKETQYF
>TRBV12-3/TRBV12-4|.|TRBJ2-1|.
TGTGCCAGCAGTTTAGCCGGGTCGGGGCAGTTCTTC
CASSLAGSGQFF
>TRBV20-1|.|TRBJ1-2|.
TGCAGTGCGGAGAGTACGCAGAACTATGGCTACACCTTC
CSAESTQNYGYTF
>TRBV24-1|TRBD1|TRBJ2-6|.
TGTGCCACCAGTGATTCACGACCGGGACAGGGGTTTTCTGGGGCCAACGTCCTGACTTTC
CATSDSRPGQGFSGANVLTF
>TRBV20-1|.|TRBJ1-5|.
TGCAGTGCTAGAGATGACAGCCCCAAGGATCAGCCCCAGCATTTT
CSARDDSPKDQPQHF
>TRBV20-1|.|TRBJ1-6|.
TGCAGTGCTAGTCGTGGCAGGGCGGATTCACCCCTCCACTTT
CSASRGRADSPLHF
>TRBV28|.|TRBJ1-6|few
TGTGCCACGTCGGGGCAGGGGTATAATTCACCCCTCCACTTT
CATSGQGYNSPLHF
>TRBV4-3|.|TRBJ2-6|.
TGCGCCAGCAGCCAAGCGAGGGGGAGTGGGGCCAACGTCCTGACTTTC
CASSQARGSGANVLTF
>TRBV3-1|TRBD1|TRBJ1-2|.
TGTGCCAGCAGCCAAGCTGGACAGGGACCCTATGGCTACACCTTC
CASSQAGQGPYGYTF
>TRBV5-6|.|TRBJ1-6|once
TGTGCCAGCAGCGACGAGACAGCACCAGAAGCTCCCCTCCACTTT
CASSDETAPEAPLHF
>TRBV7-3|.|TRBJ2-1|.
TGTGCCAGCAGCTCAGCAGTACAGGGTCTCCACAATGAGCAGTTCTTC
CASSSAVQGLHNEQFF
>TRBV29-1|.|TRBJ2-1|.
TGCAGCGTCTCGGACCAAAGCTCCTACAATGAGCAGTTCTTC
CSVSDQSSYNEQFF
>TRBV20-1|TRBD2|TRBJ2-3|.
TGCAGTGCTAGAGATCGATCCCATCTCGGTAGCGGGGGGGCTTCAGATACGCAGTATTTT
CSARDRSHLGSGGASDTQYF
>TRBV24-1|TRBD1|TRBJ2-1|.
TGTGCCACCAGTGATTTGCCAGCTAGGGGGCCCTACAATGAGCAGTTCTTC
CATSDLPARGPYNEQFF
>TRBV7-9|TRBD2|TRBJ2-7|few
TGTGCCAGCAGTCATTTTCCGGCTAGCGGATACTCCTACGAGCAGTACTTC
CASSHFPASGYSYEQYF
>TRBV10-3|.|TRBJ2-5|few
TGTGCCATCAGTGCGCAGGGCACAGAGACCCAGTACTTC
CAISAQGTETQYF
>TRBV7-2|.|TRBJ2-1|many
TGTGCCAGCAGCTTAGCGGCGGGGTCCTACAATGAGCAGTTCTTC
CASSLAAGSYNEQFF
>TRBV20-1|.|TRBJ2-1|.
TGCAGTGCTCTACAGGGAGGTTGGGTCAATGAGCAGTTCTTC
CSALQGGWVNEQFF
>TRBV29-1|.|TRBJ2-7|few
TGCAGCGTGGGGGGTGACAGGGCCTACGAGCAGTACTTC
CSVGGDRAYEQYF
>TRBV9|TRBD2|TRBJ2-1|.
TGTGCCAGCAGCGTAATGGGACTAGCGGATTCAATCTCCTACAATGAGCAGTTCTTC
CASSVMGLADSISYNEQFF
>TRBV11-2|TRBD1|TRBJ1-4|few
TGTGCCAGCAGCACCTCATTGGACAGGGAAGACGAAAAACTGTTTTTT
CASSTSLDREDEKLFF
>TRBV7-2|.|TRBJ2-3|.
TGTGCCAGCACGCAGGCGGGGGCTCCAGATACGCAGTATTTT
CASTQAGAPDTQYF
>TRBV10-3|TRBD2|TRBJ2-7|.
TGTGCCATCAGTGAGAGGAGCGGGGGTTCTCCCTACGAGCAGTACTTC
CAISERSGGSPYEQYF
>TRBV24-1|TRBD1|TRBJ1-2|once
TGTGCCACCGGTGAATCCCGGACAGGGAGGCCTTCTAACTATGGCTACACCTTC
CATGESRTGRPSNYGYTF
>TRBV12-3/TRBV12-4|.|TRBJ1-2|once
TGTGCCAGCAACACGGCGGGGGAACTTAATGGCTACACCTTC
CASNTAGELNGYTF
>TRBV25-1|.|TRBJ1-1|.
TGTGCCAGCAGTGATCACCTCGTCGGGAACACTGAAGCTTTCTTT
CASSDHLVGNTEAFF
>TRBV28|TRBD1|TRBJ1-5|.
TGTGCCAGCAGTTTATGCTGGACAGGGACCTGCTATAGCAATCAGCCCCAGCATTTT
CASSLCWTGTCYSNQPQHF
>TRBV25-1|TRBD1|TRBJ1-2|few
TGTGCCAGCAGTGCAGCACAGGGGTATGGCTACACCTTC
CASSAAQGYGYTF
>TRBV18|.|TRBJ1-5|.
TGTGCCAGCTCACCAGAGGGGACTACCAATCAGCCCCAGCATTTT
CASSPEGTTNQPQHF
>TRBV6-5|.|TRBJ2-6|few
TGTGCCAGCAGTTCCCATGAAGGATCTGGGGCCAACGTCCTGACTTTC
CASSSHEGSGANVLTF
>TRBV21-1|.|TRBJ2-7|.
TGTGCCAGCAGAAGCGGGGGGGCCTACGAGCAGTACTTC
CASRSGGAYEQYF
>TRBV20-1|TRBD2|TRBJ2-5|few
TGCAGTGCCCCGACTAGCGGGGGGGTTAGGGGAGAGACCCAGTACTTC
CSAPTSGGVRGETQYF
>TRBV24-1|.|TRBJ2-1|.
TGTGCCACCGGAAGGACCTTTGGCTCCTACAATGAGCAGTTCTTC
CATGRTFGSYNEQFF
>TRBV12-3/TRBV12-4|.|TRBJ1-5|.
TGTGCCAGCAGTCCGACCCCGACCCAGCCCCAGCATTTT
CASSPTPTQPQHF
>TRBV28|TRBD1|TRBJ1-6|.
TGTGCCGGCAGTTTATCCGACAGGGGTTCACCCCTCCACTTT
CAGSLSDRGSPLHF
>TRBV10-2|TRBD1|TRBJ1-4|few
TGCGCCACCACAATACAGGGGAAACTGTTTTTT
CATTIQGKLFF
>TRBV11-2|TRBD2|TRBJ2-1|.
TGTGCCAGCAGGACAAGCGGGGGGGCAGGGTTCTTC
CASRTSGGAGFF
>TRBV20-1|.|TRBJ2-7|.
TGCAGTGTCGACAATGCCTACGAGCAGTACTTC
CSVDNAYEQYF
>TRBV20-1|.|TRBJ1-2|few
TGCAGTGCTAGAGACTCTCGAGGGGGACGGGGCGGCTACACCTTC
CSARDSRGGRGGYTF
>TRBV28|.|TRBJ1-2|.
TGTGCCAGCAGCCCTAACCGGGACACCTACTATGGCTACACCTTC
CASSPNRDTYYGYTF
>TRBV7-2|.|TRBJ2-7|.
TGTGCCAGCAGACGAGTGGGGCCAGAAGGGGAGCAGTACTTC
CASRRVGPEGEQYF